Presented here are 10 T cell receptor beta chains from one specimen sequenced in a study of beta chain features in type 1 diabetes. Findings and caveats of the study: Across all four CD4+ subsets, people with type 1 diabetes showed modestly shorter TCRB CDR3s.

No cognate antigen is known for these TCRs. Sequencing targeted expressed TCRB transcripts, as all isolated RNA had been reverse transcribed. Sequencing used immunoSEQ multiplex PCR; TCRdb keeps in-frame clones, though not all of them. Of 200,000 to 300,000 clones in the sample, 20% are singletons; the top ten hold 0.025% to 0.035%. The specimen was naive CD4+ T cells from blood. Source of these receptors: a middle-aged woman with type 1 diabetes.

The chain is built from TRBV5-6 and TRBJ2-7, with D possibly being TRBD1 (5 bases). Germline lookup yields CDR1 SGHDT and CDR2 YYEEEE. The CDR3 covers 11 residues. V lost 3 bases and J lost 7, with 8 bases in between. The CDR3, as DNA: TGTGCCAGCAGCTGGGGCTGGGAGCAGTACTTC. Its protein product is CASSWGWEQYF.

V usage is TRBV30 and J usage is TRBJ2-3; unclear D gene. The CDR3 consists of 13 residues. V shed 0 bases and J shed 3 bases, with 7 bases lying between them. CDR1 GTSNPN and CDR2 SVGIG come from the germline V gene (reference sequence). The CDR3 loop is CAWSVRLTDTQYF. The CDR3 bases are TGTGCCTGGAGTGTACGGTTGACAGATACGCAGTATTTT.

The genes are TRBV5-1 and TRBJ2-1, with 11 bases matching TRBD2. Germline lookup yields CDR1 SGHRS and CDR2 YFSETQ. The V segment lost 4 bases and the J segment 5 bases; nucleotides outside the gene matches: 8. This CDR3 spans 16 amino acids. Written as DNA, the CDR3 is TGCGCCAGCAGCCCCGATAGCGGGGGGGCCAACAATGAGCAGTTCTTC. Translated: CASSPDSGGANNEQFF.

The CDR3 DNA is TGTGCCATCAAGTACGAGGGGGACTACGAGCAGTACTTC. Its translation is CAIKYEGDYEQYF. J is TRBJ2-7 and V is TRBV10-3; a weak D match, TRBD1 (6 bases). Per the germline V gene, CDR1 is ENHRY and CDR2 is SYGVKD. Trimming pared 7 bases from V and 3 bases from J, leaving 13 bases between. CDR3 length: 13 residues.

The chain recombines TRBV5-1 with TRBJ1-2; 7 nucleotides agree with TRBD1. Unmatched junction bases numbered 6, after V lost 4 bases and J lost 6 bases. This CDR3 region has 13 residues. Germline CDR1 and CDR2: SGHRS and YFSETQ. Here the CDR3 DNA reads TGCGCCAGCAGCCTGCGACAGGGCGATGGCTACACCTTC. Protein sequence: CASSLRQGDGYTF. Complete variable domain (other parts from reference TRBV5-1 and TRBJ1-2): KAGVTQTPRYLIKTRGQQVTLSCSPISGHRSVSWYQQTPGQGLQFLFEYFSETQRNKGNFPGRFSGRQFSNSRSEMNVSTLELGDSALYLCASSLRQGDGYTFGSGTRLTVV.

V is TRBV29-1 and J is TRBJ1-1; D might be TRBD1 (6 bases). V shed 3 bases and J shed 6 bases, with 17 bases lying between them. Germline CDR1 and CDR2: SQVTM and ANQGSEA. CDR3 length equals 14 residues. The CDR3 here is CSVDRDGRGSEAFF. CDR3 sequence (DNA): TGCAGCGTTGACAGGGACGGCAGGGGCTCTGAAGCTTTCTTT.

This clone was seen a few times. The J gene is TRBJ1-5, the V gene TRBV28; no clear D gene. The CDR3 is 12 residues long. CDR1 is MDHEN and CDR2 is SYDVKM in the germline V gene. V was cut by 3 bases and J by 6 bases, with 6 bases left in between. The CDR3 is CASSFVSQPQHF. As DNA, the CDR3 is TGTGCCAGCAGTTTTGTGAGTCAGCCCCAGCATTTT.

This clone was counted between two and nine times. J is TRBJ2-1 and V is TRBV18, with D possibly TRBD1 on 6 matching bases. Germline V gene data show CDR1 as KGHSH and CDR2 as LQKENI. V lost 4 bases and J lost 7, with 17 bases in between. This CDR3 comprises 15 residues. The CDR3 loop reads CASSQMVLQGNEQFF. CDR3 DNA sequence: TGTGCCAGCTCACAGATGGTCCTCCAGGGGAATGAGCAGTTCTTC.

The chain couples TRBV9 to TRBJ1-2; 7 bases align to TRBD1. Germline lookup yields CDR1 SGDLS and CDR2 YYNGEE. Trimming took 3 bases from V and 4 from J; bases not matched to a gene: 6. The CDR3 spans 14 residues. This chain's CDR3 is CASSATTGIYGYTF. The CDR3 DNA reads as TGTGCCAGCAGCGCCACGACAGGGATCTATGGCTACACCTTC.

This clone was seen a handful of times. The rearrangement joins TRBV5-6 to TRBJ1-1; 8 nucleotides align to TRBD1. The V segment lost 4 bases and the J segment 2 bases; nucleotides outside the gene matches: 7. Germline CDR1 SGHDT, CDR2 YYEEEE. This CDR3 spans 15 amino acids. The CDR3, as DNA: TGTGCCAGCAGCCCCCGGACAGGGTCTAACACTGAAGCTTTCTTT. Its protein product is CASSPRTGSNTEAFF. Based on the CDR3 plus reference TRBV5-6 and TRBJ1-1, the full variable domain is DAGVTQSPTHLIKTRGQQVTLRCSPKSGHDTVSWYQQALGQGPQFIFQYYEEEERQRGNFPDRFSGHQFPNYSSELNVNALLLGDSALYLCASSPRTGSNTEAFFGQGTRLTVV.